The present TCR gamma chain was sequenced within a study of Vδ1+ human thymocytes. Germline lookup yields CDR1 GITISATS and CDR2 ISYDGTV (reference sequence). CDR3 size: 14 residues. J was trimmed by 0 bases and V by 4 bases; bases with no gene match: 6. RNA was extracted from the cells and then reverse transcribed. Multiplex PCR used pooled V-gene forward primers and a constant-region reverse primer to amplify CDR3s. TCRdb re-called the multiplex PCR reads via CATT. The repertoire holds approximately 9,400 gamma-chain clones, with 50% to 65% as singletons. This clone was observed a few times. Its antigen is currently unknown. After alphabeta T cell depletion, CD3+ Vdelta1+ Vdelta2- thymocytes were sorted. General observations from the study: Bulk repertoire data may be misinterpreted because of unexpected Vdelta2 sequences. Highly polyclonal TRG and TRD repertoires with Gaussian CDR3 length distributions appeared in thymus.

Input material: Vdelta1+ gamma-delta thymocytes from the thymus. The subset: FACS-sorted CD3+ TCRalphabeta- TCRVdelta1+ TCRVdelta2- thymocytes. The sequence was obtained from a girl under three years old who had congenital heart surgery. This chain uses TRGV9 with TRGJ1 or TRGJ2. CDR3 sequence (DNA): TGTGCCTTGTGGGAAGCATCGAATTATTATAAGAAACTCTTT. This encodes CALWEASNYYKKLF.